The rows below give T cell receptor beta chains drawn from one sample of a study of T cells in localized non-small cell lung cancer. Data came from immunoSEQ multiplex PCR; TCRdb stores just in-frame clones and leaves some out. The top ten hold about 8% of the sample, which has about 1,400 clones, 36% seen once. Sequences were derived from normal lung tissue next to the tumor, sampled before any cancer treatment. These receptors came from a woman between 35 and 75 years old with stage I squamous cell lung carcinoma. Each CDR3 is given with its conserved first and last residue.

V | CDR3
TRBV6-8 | CASSGTGTGTRNEKLFF
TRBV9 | CASSFLGRAYEQYF
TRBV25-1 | CASSPGNSYEQYF
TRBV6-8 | CASSSLREGYGYTF
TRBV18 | CASSDTGGAYEQYF
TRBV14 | CASSQVVERTSSKRELFF
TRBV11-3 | CASSPLGLGGSDTQYF
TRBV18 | CASSPRDRAEAFF
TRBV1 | CASSQPGGSTDTQYF
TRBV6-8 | CASRTSNTEAFF
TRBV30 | CAWKDVGSSNQPQHF
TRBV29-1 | CSVDGQGVVDTQYF
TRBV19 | CASTNDSPAKVYTGELFF
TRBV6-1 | CASSEARGQGIYNEQFF
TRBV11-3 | CASTPRGTENSPLHF
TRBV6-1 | CASSEALTGMENIQYF
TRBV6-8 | CASRRQGLDNSPLHF
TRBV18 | CASSFSGGAMDEQFF
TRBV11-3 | CASSLFPDRPFTEAFF
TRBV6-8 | CASSSTTFNQPQHF
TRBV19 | CASKTGPSTDTQYF
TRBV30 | CAWSVSLYYEQYF
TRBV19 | CASSISENRGRGYTF
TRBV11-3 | CASSLKPRGSNTEAFF
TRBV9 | CASSARGAETQYF
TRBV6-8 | CASSSRDRDQPQHF
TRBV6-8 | CARSYSGGEGTEAFF
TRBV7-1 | CASSRTQSDGYTF
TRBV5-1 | CASSPAQNSGNTIYF
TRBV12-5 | CASGPQRAEAFF
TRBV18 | CASSPLSWNLGTNEKLFF
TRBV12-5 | CASGLGPGTGLKQFF
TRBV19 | CASSIVGHGYTF
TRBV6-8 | CASSRRGAYNEQFF
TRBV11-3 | CASSLSVVGRTGELFF
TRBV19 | CASSGGLGRGNTEAFF
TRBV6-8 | CASTPLRSGASTDTQYF
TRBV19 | CASSSPGQLNTEAFF
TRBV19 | CASSVGNSNQPQHF
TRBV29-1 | CSVWTTAGSGNTIYF
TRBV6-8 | CASSAQTGQDTEAFF
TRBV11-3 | CASSLGSLAGPYEQYF
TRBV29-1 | CSGTGGSVGYEQYF
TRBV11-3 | CASSLFGTGGNSPLHF
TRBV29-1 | CSAPGQGPQGYTF
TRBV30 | CAWTRQGGDLGHF
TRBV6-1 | CASSEAGVNTEAFF
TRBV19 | CASSKDVRGSGNTIYF
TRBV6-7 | CASSDLSHEQYF
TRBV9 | CASSGFRTGADYGYTF